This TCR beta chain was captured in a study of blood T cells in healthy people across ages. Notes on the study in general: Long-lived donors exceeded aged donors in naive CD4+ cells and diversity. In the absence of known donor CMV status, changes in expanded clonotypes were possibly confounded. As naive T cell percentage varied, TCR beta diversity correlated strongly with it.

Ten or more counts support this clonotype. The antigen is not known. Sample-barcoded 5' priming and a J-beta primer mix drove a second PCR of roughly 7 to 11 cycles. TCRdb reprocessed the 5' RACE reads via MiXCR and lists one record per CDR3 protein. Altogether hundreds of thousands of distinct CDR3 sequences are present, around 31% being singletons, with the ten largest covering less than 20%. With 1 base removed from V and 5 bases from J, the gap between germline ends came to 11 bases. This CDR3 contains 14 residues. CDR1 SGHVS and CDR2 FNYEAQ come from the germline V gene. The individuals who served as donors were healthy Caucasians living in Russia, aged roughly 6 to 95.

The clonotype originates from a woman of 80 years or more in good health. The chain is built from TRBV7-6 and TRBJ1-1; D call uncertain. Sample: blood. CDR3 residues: CASSLGSSKTEAFF. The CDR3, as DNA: TGTGCCAGCAGCTTAGGCAGTAGCAAGACTGAAGCTTTCTTT.